This TCR beta chain was identified during a study of blood T cell repertoires in COVID-19. Study at large: Acute-phase and convalescent COVID-19 samples originated in the United States, Italy and Spain. T cells, B-cell-depleted T cells, or PBMCs supplied cDNA or gDNA.

Methods used by the authors: Reference gene primers were amplified, and this amplification served to estimate nucleated cell counts. Assay used: immunoSEQ multiplex PCR; TCRdb lists only in-frame clones, some missing. The V and J calls and clone size were taken over from that table, and D and trimming were inferred from the DNA. Counted here are 90,000 to 120,000 clones, over 65% occurring once; the ten biggest clones make up 26%. Trimming left V 4 bases short and J 4 bases short, with 15 bases between. Germline assignment: CDR1 KGHDR and CDR2 SFDVKD. CDR3 length: 15 amino acids. This sequence joins TRBV24-1 and TRBJ1-2, with unresolved D. The receptor was derived from a man in his 60s with acute or convalescent COVID-19. Sequenced: peripheral blood. The CDR3 coding sequence is TGTGCCACCAGTGACCCAAAGGACTTCAGCTATGGCTACACCTTC. This translates into CATSDPKDFSYGYTF.